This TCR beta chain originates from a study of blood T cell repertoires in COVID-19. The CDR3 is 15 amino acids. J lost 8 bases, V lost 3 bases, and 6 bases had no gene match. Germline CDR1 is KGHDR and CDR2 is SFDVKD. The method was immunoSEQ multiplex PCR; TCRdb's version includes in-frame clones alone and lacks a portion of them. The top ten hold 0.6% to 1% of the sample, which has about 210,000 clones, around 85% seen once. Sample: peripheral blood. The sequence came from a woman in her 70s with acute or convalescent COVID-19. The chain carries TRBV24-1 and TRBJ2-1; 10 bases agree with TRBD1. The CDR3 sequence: CATSDAGQGVYEQFF. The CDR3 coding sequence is TGTGCCACCAGTGATGCCGGACAGGGGGTATATGAGCAGTTCTTC.